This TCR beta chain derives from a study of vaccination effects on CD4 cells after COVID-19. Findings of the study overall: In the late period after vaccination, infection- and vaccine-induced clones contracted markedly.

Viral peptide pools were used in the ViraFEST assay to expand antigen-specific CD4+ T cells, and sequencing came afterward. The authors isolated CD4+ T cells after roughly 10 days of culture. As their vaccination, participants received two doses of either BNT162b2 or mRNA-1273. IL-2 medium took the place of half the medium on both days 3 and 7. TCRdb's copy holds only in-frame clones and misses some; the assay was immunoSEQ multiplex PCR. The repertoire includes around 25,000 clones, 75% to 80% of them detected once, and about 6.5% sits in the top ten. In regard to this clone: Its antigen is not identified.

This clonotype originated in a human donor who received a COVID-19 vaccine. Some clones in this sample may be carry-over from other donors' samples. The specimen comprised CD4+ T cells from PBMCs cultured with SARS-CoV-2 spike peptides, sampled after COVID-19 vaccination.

The DNA for the CDR3 is TGTGCCACTGCGCCAGACAGGGTTACGCAGTATTTT. It is translated as CATAPDRVTQYF. This chain connects TRBV12-3 or TRBV12-4 to TRBJ2-3; TRBD1 aligns across 7 bases. The CDR3 spans 12 residues. V was pared by 10 bases and J by 8 bases, with 9 bases of the junction left unmatched.